This T cell receptor (beta chain) was sequenced in a study of Tregs in tolerant kidney transplant recipients. Here immunoSEQ multiplex PCR was the method, and the copy in TCRdb shows in-frame clones only, minus some. The sample includes roughly 80,000 clones, less than 95% of them seen just once. With V trimmed by 0 bases and J by 6 bases, 11 bases remained unmatched. Germline lookup yields CDR1 SGHAT and CDR2 FQNNGV. CDR3 length: 16 residues. This sample comprised Tregs from blood, obtained before the transplant. The V and J genes are TRBV11-2 and TRBJ2-7; 7 nucleotides align to TRBD2. The sequence derives from a human donor who received a combined kidney and bone marrow transplant. The CDR3 region has the DNA TGTGCCAGCAGCTTAGATCTGTATGCGGGAGCCGGCGAGCAGTACTTC. It translates to CASSLDLYAGAGEQYF. The full variable domain, rest sourced from reference TRBV11-2 and TRBJ2-7, is EAGVAQSPRYKIIEKRQSVAFWCNPISGHATLYWYQQILGQGPKLLIQFQNNGVVDDSQLPKDRFSAERLKGVDSTLKIQPAKLEDSAVYLCASSLDLYAGAGEQYFGPGTRLTVT.